The present T cell receptor beta chain was sequenced within a study of blood T cell repertoires in COVID-19. As for the study in general: Collection of acute and convalescent COVID-19 samples took place in the United States, Italy and Spain. T cells, B-cell-depleted T cells, or PBMCs provided the cDNA or gDNA that served as material.

The length of the CDR3 is 15 residues. Germline trimming cut 6 bases from V and 1 base from J; bases unmatched to any gene: 6. CDR1 is SGHTA, CDR2 FQGTGA, per germline. The authors' processing: Reference gene primer amplification gave estimated nucleated cell counts. Here immunoSEQ multiplex PCR was the method, and the copy in TCRdb shows in-frame clones only, minus some. The V and J calls and clone size were taken over from that table, and D and trimming were inferred from the DNA. Here the sample spans around 50,000 clones, 80% to 90% being singletons. The clonotype originates from a man aged 60 to 75 with acute or convalescent COVID-19. Sequencing input: peripheral blood. The V call is TRBV7-3, the J call TRBJ2-7; 10 bases line up with TRBD1. CDR3 sequence reads: CASSFGQGDSYEQYF. The CDR3 nucleotides are TGTGCCAGCAGTTTCGGACAGGGGGATTCCTACGAGCAGTACTTC. The full variable domain, with the rest looked up from reference TRBV7-3 and TRBJ2-7, is GAGVSQTPSNKVTEKGKYVELRCDPISGHTALYWYRQSLGQGPEFLIYFQGTGAADDSGLPNDRFFAVRPEGSVSTLKIQRTERGDSAVYLCASSFGQGDSYEQYFGPGTRLTVT.